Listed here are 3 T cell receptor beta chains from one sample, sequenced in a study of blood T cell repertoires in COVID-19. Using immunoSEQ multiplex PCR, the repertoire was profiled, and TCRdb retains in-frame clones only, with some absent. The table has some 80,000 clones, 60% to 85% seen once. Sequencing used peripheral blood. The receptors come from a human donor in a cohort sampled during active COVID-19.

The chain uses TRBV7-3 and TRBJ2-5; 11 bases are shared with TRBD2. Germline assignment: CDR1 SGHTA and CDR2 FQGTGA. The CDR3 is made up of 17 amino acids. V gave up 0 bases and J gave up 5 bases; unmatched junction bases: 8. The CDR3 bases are TGTGCCAGCAGCTTAACCCCCCTAGCGGGGGGAGCGGAGACCCAGTACTTC. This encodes CASSLTPLAGGAETQYF.

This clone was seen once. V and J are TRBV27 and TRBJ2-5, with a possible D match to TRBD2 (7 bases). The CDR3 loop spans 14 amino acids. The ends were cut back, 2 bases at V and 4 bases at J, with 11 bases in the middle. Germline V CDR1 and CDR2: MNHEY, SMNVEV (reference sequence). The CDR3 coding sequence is TGTGCCAGCAGTTTAAAGGGGGGGGGAGAGACCCAGTACTTC. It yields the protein CASSLKGGGETQYF.

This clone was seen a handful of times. The CDR3, as DNA: TGTGCCAGTAGCATATTACCCCCCGGGAACACTGAAGCTTTCTTT. It translates to CASSILPPGNTEAFF. This sequence joins TRBV19 and TRBJ1-1, with D unclear. V lost 6 bases to trimming and J lost 1 base, with 15 bases between them. This CDR3 region has 15 residues. Germline CDR1 and CDR2: LNHDA and SQIVND (reference sequence).